The 2 T cell receptor beta chains in this list originate from one sample, sequenced in a study of T cells expressing NK-cell markers. After re-calling the 5' RACE reads, TCRdb lists one entry per CDR3 protein, DNA absent. Recorded here are 450,000 to 600,000 distinct CDR3 sequences; the top ten clones represent under 4.5%. Sequenced sample: blood T cells: a sorted CD56 or NKG2C T cell subset, CD4+ or CD8+ T cells, or bulk PBMC T cells (not recorded which). The receptors come from a man younger than 35 in good health.

V and J are TRBV11-1 and TRBJ2-1; TCRdb returns TRBD2, unconfirmable since there is no DNA. The CDR3 runs 19 residues. The germline gives CDR1 SGHAT, CDR2 FQDESV (reference sequence). CDR3 in amino acids: CASSRQISGRTYSDNEQFF. Full variable domain (outside the CDR3, taken from reference TRBV11-1 and TRBJ2-1): EAEVAQSPRYKITEKSQAVAFWCDPISGHATLYWYRQILGQGPELLVQFQDESVVDDSQLPKDRFSAERLKGVDSTLKIQPAELGDSAMYLCASSRQISGRTYSDNEQFFGPGTRLTVL.

The chain joins TRBV7-2 to TRBJ1-1. Germline lookup yields CDR1 SGHTA and CDR2 FQGNSA. This CDR3 has 14 residues. CDR3 region: CASSLSGPRSEAFF. Full variable domain (outside the CDR3, taken from reference TRBV7-2 and TRBJ1-1): GAGVSQSPSNKVTEKGKDVELRCDPISGHTALYWYRQSLGQGLEFLIYFQGNSAPDKSGLPSDRFSAERTGGSVSTLTIQRTQQEDSAVYLCASSLSGPRSEAFFGQGTRLTVV.